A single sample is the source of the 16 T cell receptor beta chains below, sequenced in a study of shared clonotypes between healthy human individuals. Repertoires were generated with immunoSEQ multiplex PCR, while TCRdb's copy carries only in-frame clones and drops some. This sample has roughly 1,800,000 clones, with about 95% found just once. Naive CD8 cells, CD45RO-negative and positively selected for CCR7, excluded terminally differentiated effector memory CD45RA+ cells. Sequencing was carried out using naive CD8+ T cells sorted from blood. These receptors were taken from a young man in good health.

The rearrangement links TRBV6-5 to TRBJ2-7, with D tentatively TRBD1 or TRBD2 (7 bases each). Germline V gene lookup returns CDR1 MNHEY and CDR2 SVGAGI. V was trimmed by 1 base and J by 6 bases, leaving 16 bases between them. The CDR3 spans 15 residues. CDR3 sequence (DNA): TGTGCCAGCAGTTACTGGGGTCAGGGGGGGCTCGAGCAGTACTTC. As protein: CASSYWGQGGLEQYF.

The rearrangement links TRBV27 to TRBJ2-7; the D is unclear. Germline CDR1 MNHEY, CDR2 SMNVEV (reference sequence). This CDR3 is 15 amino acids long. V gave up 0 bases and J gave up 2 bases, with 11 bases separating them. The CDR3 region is CASSLSVLPTYEQYF. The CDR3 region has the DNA TGTGCCAGCAGTTTATCGGTACTACCAACCTACGAGCAGTACTTC.

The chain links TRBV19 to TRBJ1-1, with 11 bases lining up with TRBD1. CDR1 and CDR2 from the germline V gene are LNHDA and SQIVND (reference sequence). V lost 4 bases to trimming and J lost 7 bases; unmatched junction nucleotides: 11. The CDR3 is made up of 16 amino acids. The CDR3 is CASSTRTGGAPNEAFF. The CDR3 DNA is TGTGCCAGTAGTACTCGGACAGGGGGCGCCCCCAATGAAGCTTTCTTT.

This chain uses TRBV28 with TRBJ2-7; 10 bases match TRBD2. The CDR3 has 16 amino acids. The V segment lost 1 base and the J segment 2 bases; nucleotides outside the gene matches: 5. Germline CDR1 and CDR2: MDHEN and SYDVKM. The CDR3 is CASSLYAAGGPYEQYF. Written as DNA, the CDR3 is TGTGCCAGCAGTTTATATGCAGCGGGGGGGCCCTACGAGCAGTACTTC.

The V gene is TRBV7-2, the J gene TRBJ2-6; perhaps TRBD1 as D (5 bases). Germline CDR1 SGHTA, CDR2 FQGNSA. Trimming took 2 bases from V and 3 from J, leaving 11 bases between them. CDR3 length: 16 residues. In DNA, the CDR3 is TGTGCCAGCAGCTTATTAGTGGGGCTTGGGGCCAACGTCCTGACTTTC. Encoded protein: CASSLLVGLGANVLTF.

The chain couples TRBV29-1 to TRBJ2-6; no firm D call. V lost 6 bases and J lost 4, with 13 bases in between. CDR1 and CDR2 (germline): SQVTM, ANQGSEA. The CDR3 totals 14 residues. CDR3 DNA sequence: TGCAGCGTAGACGGAGAAGGAGGGGCCAACGTCCTGACTTTC. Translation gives CSVDGEGGANVLTF.

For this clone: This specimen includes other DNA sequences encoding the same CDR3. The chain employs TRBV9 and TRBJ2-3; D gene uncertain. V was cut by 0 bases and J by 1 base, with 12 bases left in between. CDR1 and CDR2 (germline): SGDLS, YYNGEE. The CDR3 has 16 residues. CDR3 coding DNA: TGTGCCAGCAGCGTAGATGGGCGAGGCGGCACAGATACGCAGTATTTT. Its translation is CASSVDGRGGTDTQYF.

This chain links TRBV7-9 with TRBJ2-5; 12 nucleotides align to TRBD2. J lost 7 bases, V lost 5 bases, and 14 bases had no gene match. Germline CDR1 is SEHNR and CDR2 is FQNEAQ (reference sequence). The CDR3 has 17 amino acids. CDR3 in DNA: TGTGCCAGCAGCACTACTTCTAGCGGGAGGGCCGCTCTGACCCAGTACTTC. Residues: CASSTTSSGRAALTQYF.

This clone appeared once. The CDR3 coding sequence is TGTGCCAGCAGCGAACGGGACATCTTGGGCCAGTACTTC. It specifies CASSERDILGQYF. The chain combines TRBV5-4 with TRBJ2-5, with D possibly TRBD1 on 6 matching bases. V was pared by 4 bases and J by 10 bases, with 17 bases between. This CDR3 spans 13 amino acids. Germline CDR1 and CDR2: SGHNT and YYREEE (reference sequence).

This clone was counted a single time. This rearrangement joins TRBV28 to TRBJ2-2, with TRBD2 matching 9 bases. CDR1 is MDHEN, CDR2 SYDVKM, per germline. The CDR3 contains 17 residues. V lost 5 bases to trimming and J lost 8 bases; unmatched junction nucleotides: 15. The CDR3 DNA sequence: TGTGCCAGCAGTCCCCAACTTTCGCCTAGCGGGGAAGGGGAGCTGTTTTTT. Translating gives CASSPQLSPSGEGELFF.

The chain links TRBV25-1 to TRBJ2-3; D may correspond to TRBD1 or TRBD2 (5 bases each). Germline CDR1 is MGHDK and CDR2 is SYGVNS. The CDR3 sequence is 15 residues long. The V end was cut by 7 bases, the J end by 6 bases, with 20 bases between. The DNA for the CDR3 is TGTGCCAGCAACCCATGGACGTCTGAGGGGGATACGCAGTATTTT. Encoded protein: CASNPWTSEGDTQYF.

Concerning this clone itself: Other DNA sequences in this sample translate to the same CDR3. CDR3 nucleotide sequence: TGCGCCAGCAGCCAAGAGACTAGCGGACCCTACGAGCAGTACTTC. It encodes CASSQETSGPYEQYF. The chain is built from TRBV4-3 and TRBJ2-7; 9 bases are a match to TRBD2. CDR3 length equals 15 residues. With V trimmed by 0 bases and J by 2 bases, 2 bases remained unmatched. CDR1 is LGHNA and CDR2 is YSLEER in the germline V gene.

In nucleotides, the CDR3 is TGCGCCAGCAGCCAAGCGGACAGCGAGACGTACGAGCAGTACTTC. Translation: CASSQADSETYEQYF. This chain links TRBV4-3 with TRBJ2-7; a weak D match, TRBD1 (6 bases). The CDR3 consists of 15 residues. Between the trimmed V and J ends, which lost 1 base and 4 bases, there was a span of 14 bases. CDR1 is LGHNA, CDR2 YSLEER, per germline.

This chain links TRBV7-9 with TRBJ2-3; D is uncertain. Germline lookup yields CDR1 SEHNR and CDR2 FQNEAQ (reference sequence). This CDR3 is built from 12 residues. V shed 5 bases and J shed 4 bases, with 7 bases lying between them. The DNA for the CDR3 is TGTGCCAGCAGCCCCCCATCAGATACGCAGTATTTT. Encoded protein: CASSPPSDTQYF. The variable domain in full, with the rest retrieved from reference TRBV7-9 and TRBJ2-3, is DTGVSQNPRHKITKRGQNVTFRCDPISEHNRLYWYRQTLGQGPEFLTYFQNEAQLEKSRLLSDRFSAERPKGSFSTLEIQRTEQGDSAMYLCASSPPSDTQYFGPGTRLTVL.

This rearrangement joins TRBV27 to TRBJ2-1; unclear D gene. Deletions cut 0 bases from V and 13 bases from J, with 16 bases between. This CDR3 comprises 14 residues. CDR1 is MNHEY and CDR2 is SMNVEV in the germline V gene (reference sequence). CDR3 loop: CASSLSPPLFEQFF. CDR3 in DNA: TGTGCCAGCAGTTTATCGCCCCCCTTATTTGAACAGTTCTTC.

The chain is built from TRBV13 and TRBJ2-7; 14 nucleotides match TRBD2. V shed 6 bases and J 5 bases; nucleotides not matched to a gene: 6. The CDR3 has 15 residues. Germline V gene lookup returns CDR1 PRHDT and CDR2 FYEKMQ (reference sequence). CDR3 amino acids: CASSDGTSGSHEQYF. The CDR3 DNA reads TGTGCCAGCAGTGACGGGACTAGCGGGAGCCACGAGCAGTACTTC.